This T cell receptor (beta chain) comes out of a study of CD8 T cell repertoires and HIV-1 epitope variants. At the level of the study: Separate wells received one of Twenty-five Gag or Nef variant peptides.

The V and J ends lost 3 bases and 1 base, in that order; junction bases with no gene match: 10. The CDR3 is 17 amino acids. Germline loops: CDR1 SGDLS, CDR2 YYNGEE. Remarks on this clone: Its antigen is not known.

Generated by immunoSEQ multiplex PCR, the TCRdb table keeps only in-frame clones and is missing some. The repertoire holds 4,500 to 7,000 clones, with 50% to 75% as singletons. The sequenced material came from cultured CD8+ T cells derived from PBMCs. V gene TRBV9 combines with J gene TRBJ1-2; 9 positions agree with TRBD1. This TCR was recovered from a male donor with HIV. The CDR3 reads CASSAPGQGTFNYGYTF. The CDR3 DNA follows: TGTGCCAGCAGCGCACCGGGACAGGGCACTTTTAACTATGGCTACACCTTC.